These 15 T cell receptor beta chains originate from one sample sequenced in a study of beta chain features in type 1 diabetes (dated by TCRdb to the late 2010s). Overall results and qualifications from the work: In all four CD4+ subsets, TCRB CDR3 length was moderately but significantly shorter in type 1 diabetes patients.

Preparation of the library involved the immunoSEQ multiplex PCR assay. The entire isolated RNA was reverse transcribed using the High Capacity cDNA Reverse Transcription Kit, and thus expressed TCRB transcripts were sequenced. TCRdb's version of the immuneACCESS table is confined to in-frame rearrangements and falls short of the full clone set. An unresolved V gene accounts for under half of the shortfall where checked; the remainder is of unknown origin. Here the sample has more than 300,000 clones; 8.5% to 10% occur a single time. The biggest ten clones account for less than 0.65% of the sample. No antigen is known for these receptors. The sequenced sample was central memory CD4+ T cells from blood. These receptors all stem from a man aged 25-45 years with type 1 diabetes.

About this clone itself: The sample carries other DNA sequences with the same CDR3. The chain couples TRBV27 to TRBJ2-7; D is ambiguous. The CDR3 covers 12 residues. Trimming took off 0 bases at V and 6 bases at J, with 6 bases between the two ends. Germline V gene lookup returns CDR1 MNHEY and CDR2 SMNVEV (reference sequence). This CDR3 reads CASSLSGREQYF. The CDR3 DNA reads TGTGCCAGCAGTTTATCAGGGCGCGAGCAGTACTTC.

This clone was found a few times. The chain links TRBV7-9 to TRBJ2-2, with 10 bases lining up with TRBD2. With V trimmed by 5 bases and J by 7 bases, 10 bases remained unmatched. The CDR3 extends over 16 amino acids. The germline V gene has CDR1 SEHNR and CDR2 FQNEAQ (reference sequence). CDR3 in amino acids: CASSPPSGSRHGELFF. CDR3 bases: TGTGCCAGCAGCCCACCTAGCGGGAGTAGGCACGGGGAGCTGTTTTTT. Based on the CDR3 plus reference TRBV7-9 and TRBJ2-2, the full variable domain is DTGVSQNPRHKITKRGQNVTFRCDPISEHNRLYWYRQTLGQGPEFLTYFQNEAQLEKSRLLSDRFSAERPKGSFSTLEIQRTEQGDSAMYLCASSPPSGSRHGELFFGEGSRLTVL.

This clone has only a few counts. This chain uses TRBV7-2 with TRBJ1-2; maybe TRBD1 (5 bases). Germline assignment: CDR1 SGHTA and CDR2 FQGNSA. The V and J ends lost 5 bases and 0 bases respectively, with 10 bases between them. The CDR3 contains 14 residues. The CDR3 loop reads CASSRGDSNYGYTF. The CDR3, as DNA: TGTGCCAGCAGCCGGGGGGATTCTAACTATGGCTACACCTTC. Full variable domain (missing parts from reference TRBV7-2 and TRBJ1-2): GAGVSQSPSNKVTEKGKDVELRCDPISGHTALYWYRQSLGQGLEFLIYFQGNSAPDKSGLPSDRFSAERTGGSVSTLTIQRTQQEDSAVYLCASSRGDSNYGYTFGSGTRLTVV.

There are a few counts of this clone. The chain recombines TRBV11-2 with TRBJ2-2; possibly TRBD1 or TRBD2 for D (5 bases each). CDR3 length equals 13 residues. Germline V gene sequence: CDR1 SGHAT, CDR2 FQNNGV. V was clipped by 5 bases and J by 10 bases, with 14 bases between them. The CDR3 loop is CASSQAGTPELFF. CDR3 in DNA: TGTGCCAGCAGCCAGGCCGGGACCCCGGAGCTGTTTTTT.

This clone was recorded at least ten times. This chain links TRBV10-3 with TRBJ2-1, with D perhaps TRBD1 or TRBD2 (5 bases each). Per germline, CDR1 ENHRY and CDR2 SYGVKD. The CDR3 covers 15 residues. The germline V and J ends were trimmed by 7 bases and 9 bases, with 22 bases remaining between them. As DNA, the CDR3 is TGTGCCATCATCGGGCAGGGCGGAGGTGGGGGTGAGCAGTTCTTC. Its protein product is CAIIGQGGGGGEQFF.

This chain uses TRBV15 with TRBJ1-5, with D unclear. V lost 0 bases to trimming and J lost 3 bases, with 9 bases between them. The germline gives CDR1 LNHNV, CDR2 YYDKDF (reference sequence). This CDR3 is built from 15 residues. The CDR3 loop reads CATSRDQAYNQPQHF. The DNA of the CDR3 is TGTGCCACCAGCAGAGATCAGGCATACAATCAGCCCCAGCATTTT. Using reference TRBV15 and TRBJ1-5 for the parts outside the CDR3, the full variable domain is DAMVIQNPRYQVTQFGKPVTLSCSQTLNHNVMYWYQQKSSQAPKLLFHYYDKDFNNEADTPDNFQSRRPNTSFCFLDIRSPGLGDTAMYLCATSRDQAYNQPQHFGDGTRLSIL.

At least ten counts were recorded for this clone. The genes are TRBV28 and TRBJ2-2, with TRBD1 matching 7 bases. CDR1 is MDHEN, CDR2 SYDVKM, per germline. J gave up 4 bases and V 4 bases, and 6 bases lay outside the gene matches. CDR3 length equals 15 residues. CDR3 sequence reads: CASSSRQGSTGELFF. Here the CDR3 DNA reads TGTGCCAGCAGTTCCAGACAGGGAAGCACCGGGGAGCTGTTTTTT.

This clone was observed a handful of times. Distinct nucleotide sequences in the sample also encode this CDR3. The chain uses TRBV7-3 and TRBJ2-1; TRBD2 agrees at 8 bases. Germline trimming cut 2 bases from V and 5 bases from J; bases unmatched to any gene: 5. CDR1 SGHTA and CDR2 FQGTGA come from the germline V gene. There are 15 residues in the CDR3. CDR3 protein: CASSLGLAGNNEQFF. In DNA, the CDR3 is TGTGCCAGCAGCTTAGGACTAGCAGGGAACAATGAGCAGTTCTTC.

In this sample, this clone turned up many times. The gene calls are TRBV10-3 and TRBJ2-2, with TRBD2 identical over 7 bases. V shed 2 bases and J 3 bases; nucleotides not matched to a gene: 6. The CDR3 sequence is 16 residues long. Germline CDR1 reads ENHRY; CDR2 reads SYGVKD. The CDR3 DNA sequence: TGTGCCATCAGTGAGGGAGGACTAGGCCACACCGGGGAGCTGTTTTTT. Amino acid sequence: CAISEGGLGHTGELFF.

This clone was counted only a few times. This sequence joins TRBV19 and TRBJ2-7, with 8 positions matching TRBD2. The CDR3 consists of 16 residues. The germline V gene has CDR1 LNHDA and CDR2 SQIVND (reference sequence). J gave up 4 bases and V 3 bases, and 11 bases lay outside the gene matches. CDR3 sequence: CASSIQAGEALYEQYF. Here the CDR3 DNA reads TGTGCCAGTAGTATCCAAGCGGGAGAGGCGTTGTACGAGCAGTACTTC.

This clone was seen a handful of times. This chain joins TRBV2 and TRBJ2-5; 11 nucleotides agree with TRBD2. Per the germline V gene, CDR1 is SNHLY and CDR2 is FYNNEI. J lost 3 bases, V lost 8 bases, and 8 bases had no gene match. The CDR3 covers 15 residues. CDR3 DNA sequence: TGTGCCAGCCAAAATACGGGACTAGCGGAAGAGACCCAGTACTTC. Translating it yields CASQNTGLAEETQYF.

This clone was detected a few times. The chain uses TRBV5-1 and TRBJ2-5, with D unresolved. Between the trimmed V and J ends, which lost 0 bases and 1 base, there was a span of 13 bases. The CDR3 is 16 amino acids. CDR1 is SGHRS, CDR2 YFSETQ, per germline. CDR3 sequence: CASSLDGGTIQETQYF. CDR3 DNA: TGCGCCAGCAGCTTGGATGGTGGCACTATCCAAGAGACCCAGTACTTC.

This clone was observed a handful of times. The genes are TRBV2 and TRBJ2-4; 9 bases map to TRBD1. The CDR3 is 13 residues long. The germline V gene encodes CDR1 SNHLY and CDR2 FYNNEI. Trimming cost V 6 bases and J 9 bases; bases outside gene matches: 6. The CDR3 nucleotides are TGTGCCAGCAGCGGGACAGGGTTGGGCATTCAGTACTTC. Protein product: CASSGTGLGIQYF.

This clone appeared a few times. The CDR3 here is CSVASTQGGREQFF. CDR3 coding DNA: TGCAGCGTTGCGTCCACCCAAGGGGGCAGGGAGCAGTTCTTC. The genes are TRBV29-1 and TRBJ2-1; TRBD1 matches 7 bases. The CDR3 contains 14 residues. CDR1 SQVTM and CDR2 ANQGSEA come from the germline V gene. Trimming removed 4 bases from V and 10 bases from J; junction bases left unmatched: 13.

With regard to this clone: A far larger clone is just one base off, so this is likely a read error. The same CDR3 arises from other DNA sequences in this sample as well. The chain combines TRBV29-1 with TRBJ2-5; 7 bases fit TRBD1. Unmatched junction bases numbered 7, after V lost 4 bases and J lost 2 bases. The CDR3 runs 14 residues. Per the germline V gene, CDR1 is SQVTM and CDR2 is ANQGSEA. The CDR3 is CSVAVTGPQETQYF. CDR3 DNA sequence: TGCAGCGTTGCTGTGACAGGGCCGCAAGAGACCCAGTACTTC.